This TCR beta chain came from a study of beta chain features in type 1 diabetes. Whole-study findings and limits: Compared with healthy donors, patients appeared to share more similar naive, central memory and regulatory TCRB repertoires. Patients with type 1 diabetes carried fewer insertions and had more deletions at their VDJ junctions. There was no resolution here of whether HLA type influences TCRB rearrangement. Moderate but significant shortening of TCRB CDR3s was recorded in all four CD4+ subsets from Type 1 diabetes patients.

As regards this clone: Its antigen remains unidentified.

The CDR3 contains 15 residues. CDR1 and CDR2 from the germline V gene are SGHDT and YYEEEE. J was trimmed by 3 bases and V by 2 bases; bases with no gene match: 5. Investigators reverse transcribed all isolated RNA, so they sequenced expressed TCRB transcripts. The data were produced by immunoSEQ multiplex PCR, yet TCRdb's version contains in-frame clones alone and is incomplete. Found here are 500,000 to 800,000 clones, around 12% of them singletons; the top ten hold more than 0.1%. The origin of this receptor is a man between 25 and 39 years old with type 1 diabetes. The rearrangement joins TRBV5-6 to TRBJ2-7, with 10 bases fitting TRBD1. Sequenced input: naive CD4+ T cells from blood. The CDR3 spells CASSLPGQGDYEQYF. In DNA form, the CDR3 reads TGTGCCAGCAGCTTACCCGGACAGGGGGACTACGAGCAGTACTTC.